Below are 21 T cell receptor beta chains sequenced from a single sample in a study of shared clonotypes between healthy human individuals. TCRdb's table, derived via immunoSEQ multiplex PCR, lists solely in-frame clones and lacks some. Of about 2.3 million clones listed, around 92% are singletons. Specimen: naive CD4+ T cells from PBMCs. Subset noted: CD45RA+ positively selected. These receptors were collected from a man aged 18-30 years in good health. Some clones in this sample may be carry-over from other donors' samples.

J is TRBJ2-2 and V is TRBV18; 9 bases match TRBD1. This CDR3 contains 15 residues. With V trimmed by 4 bases and J by 5 bases, 5 bases remained unmatched. Per the germline V gene, CDR1 is KGHSH and CDR2 is LQKENI. CDR3 sequence (DNA): TGTGCCAGCTCACGGGGACAGGGTCGGACCGGGGAGCTGTTTTTT. Protein: CASSRGQGRTGELFF.

This clone was seen a few times. The same CDR3 is also encoded by other DNA sequences in this sample. This chain connects TRBV11-3 to TRBJ2-2, with 10 bases that match TRBD2. The CDR3 runs to 15 residues. Germline V CDR1 and CDR2: SGHNT, YENEEA. V gave up 5 bases and J gave up 3 bases; unmatched junction bases: 3. As DNA, the CDR3 is TGTGCCAGCAGCCCCGGACTAGCGGACACCGGGGAGCTGTTTTTT. The encoded protein is CASSPGLADTGELFF.

This clone was seen just once. This same CDR3 is encoded by further DNA sequences in the sample. The chain is built from TRBV5-1 and TRBJ2-7, with 10 bases identical to TRBD2. Per germline, CDR1 SGHRS and CDR2 YFSETQ. This CDR3 spans 17 amino acids. V shed 0 bases, J shed 0 bases, and the junction held 6 bases outside the gene matches. The CDR3 bases are TGCGCCAGCAGCTTGGGACTAGCGGGCGGTAGCTCCTACGAGCAGTACTTC. It encodes CASSLGLAGGSSYEQYF.

Details on this clone: Other DNA sequences in the sample encode the same CDR3. V gene TRBV29-1 combines with J gene TRBJ2-3; D is ambiguous. This CDR3 comprises 12 residues. Germline-derived CDR1 and CDR2 are SQVTM and ANQGSEA. V lost 4 bases and J lost 5, with 10 bases in between. CDR3: CSVGAGGDTQYF. In nucleotides, the CDR3 is TGCAGCGTTGGGGCCGGTGGAGATACGCAGTATTTT.

The chain joins TRBV5-1 to TRBJ2-7, with 12 nucleotides matching TRBD1. The germline CDR1 and CDR2 sequences are SGHRS and YFSETQ. Trimming took 4 bases from V and 5 from J; bases not matched to a gene: 4. The length of the CDR3 is 14 residues. CDR3 bases: TGCGCCAGCAGCCCGGGACAGGGGGCCCACGAGCAGTACTTC. Its protein is CASSPGQGAHEQYF.

V and J are TRBV6-4 and TRBJ2-1; D remains ambiguous. The CDR3 totals 12 residues. CDR1 is MRHNA and CDR2 is SNTAGT in the germline V gene. V dropped 2 bases and J dropped 3 bases, with 2 bases sitting between them. CDR3 residues: CASSDLYNEQFF. DNA for the CDR3: TGTGCCAGCAGTGACCTCTACAATGAGCAGTTCTTC.

Comment on this clone: Other DNA sequences of this sample code for an identical CDR3. The chain couples TRBV5-1 to TRBJ2-1; tentatively, D is TRBD2 (5 bases). This CDR3 region has 13 residues. V shed 0 bases and J shed 5 bases, with 6 bases lying between them. CDR1 and CDR2 from the germline V gene are SGHRS and YFSETQ. This CDR3 is CASSLGLNNEQFF. CDR3 bases: TGCGCCAGCAGCTTGGGACTAAACAATGAGCAGTTCTTC.

The chain is built from TRBV19 and TRBJ1-5; D not resolved. The V gene lost 3 bases and the J gene lost 6 bases, with 12 bases spanning the gap. The V gene's germline CDR1 is LNHDA and CDR2 SQIVND (reference sequence). The CDR3 has 14 residues. CDR3 protein: CASSILSGSQPQHF. The CDR3 region has the DNA TGTGCCAGTAGTATTTTGAGCGGGAGTCAGCCCCAGCATTTT.

This chain connects TRBV28 to TRBJ2-7, with D perhaps matching TRBD1 or TRBD2 (5 bases each). Between the trimmed V and J ends, which lost 4 bases and 5 bases, there was a span of 18 bases. The CDR3 has 15 amino acids. Per germline, CDR1 MDHEN and CDR2 SYDVKM. The CDR3 reads CASSSSGLKDHEQYF. The CDR3 nucleotides are TGTGCCAGCAGTTCCTCGGGGCTTAAGGACCACGAGCAGTACTTC.

The chain links TRBV6-6 to TRBJ2-1; 7 bases fit TRBD1. The CDR3 runs 15 residues. The V gene's germline CDR1 is MNHNY and CDR2 SVGAGI (reference sequence). Unmatched junction bases numbered 10, after V lost 4 bases and J lost 7 bases. CDR3 amino acids: CASSSSGTVENEQFF. The CDR3 DNA follows: TGTGCCAGCAGTTCTTCCGGGACAGTAGAAAATGAGCAGTTCTTC.

This chain links TRBV15 with TRBJ1-1; D unclear. Germline lookup yields CDR1 LNHNV and CDR2 YYDKDF (reference sequence). V lost 4 bases and J 12 bases, leaving 12 bases between the germline ends. This CDR3 has 11 amino acids. The CDR3 DNA is TGTGCCACCAGCACTGGGGTGGAAACTTTCTTT. Its protein is CATSTGVETFF.

The chain recombines TRBV7-9 with TRBJ1-2, with TRBD1 matching over 11 bases. With 3 bases clipped from V and 3 bases from J, the junction kept 6 bases outside the gene matches. The CDR3 consists of 16 residues. The germline gives CDR1 SEHNR, CDR2 FQNEAQ (reference sequence). CDR3 DNA sequence: TGTGCCAGCAGCTTCGCAGGACAGGGGGCTTACTATGGCTACACCTTC. Translating it yields CASSFAGQGAYYGYTF.

V and J are TRBV29-1 and TRBJ1-1; tentative D call: TRBD1 (5 bases). Germline CDR1 and CDR2: SQVTM and ANQGSEA. The CDR3 length is 11 residues. The CDR3 reads CRITGNTEAFF. Written as DNA, the CDR3 is TGCAGGATAACAGGTAACACTGAAGCTTTCTTT.

The V call is TRBV5-1, the J call TRBJ2-4, with 10 bases matching TRBD2. CDR3 length equals 14 residues. Germline trimming cut 4 bases from V and 12 bases from J; bases unmatched to any gene: 10. Germline CDR1 is SGHRS and CDR2 is YFSETQ. The CDR3 bases are TGCGCCAGCAGCCCACTCGGGACTAGCGATTATCAGTACTTC. Protein product: CASSPLGTSDYQYF.

The CDR3 region has the DNA TGTGCCAGCAGTTCCCCGCTTGTTCTGGGCGAGCAGTACTTC. Protein sequence: CASSSPLVLGEQYF. This chain connects TRBV28 to TRBJ2-7, with D unresolved. CDR3 size: 14 residues. The V end lost 4 bases, the J end lost 6 bases, and 16 bases lay between the germline ends. Germline V gene sequence: CDR1 MDHEN, CDR2 SYDVKM.

The chain recombines TRBV28 with TRBJ2-7, with D unclear. The CDR3 runs 12 residues. The germline V gene has CDR1 MDHEN and CDR2 SYDVKM. V was cut by 4 bases and J by 5 bases, with 9 bases left in between. The CDR3 nucleotides read TGTGCCAGCAGTTCCCAGAGGAACGAGCAGTACTTC. Amino acids: CASSSQRNEQYF.

The CDR3: CASSLGRGQPTGELFF. The CDR3 bases are TGTGCCAGCAGCTTAGGAAGGGGACAGCCCACCGGGGAGCTGTTTTTT. The chain couples TRBV7-2 to TRBJ2-2, with 7 bases lining up with TRBD1. This CDR3 comprises 16 residues. The germline V gene has CDR1 SGHTA and CDR2 FQGNSA. V trimming: 1 base; J trimming: 4 bases; junction bases outside the gene matches: 6. Full variable domain (remainder filled in from reference TRBV7-2 and TRBJ2-2): GAGVSQSPSNKVTEKGKDVELRCDPISGHTALYWYRQSLGQGLEFLIYFQGNSAPDKSGLPSDRFSAERTGGSVSTLTIQRTQQEDSAVYLCASSLGRGQPTGELFFGEGSRLTVL.

V gene TRBV6-1 combines with J gene TRBJ1-2, with D perhaps matching TRBD1 (6 bases). The V end lost 2 bases, the J end lost 4 bases, and 11 bases lay between the germline ends. The CDR3 covers 14 residues. The germline CDR1 and CDR2 sequences are MNHNS and SASEGT. The CDR3 here is CASSERAGVYGYTF. The CDR3 DNA reads TGTGCCAGCAGTGAACGGGCAGGGGTCTATGGCTACACCTTC.

CDR3 loop: CASSVLGQGYGYTF. As DNA, the CDR3 is TGTGCCAGCAGCGTATTGGGACAGGGTTATGGCTACACCTTC. The V gene is TRBV9, the J gene TRBJ1-2; 9 nucleotides line up with TRBD1. The CDR3 runs 14 residues. Germline-derived CDR1 and CDR2 are SGDLS and YYNGEE. Germline trimming cut 1 base from V and 5 bases from J; bases unmatched to any gene: 3.

This clone occurred a few times. This rearrangement joins TRBV5-1 to TRBJ1-1; perhaps TRBD1 as D (5 bases). CDR3 size: 16 residues. Germline CDR1 reads SGHRS; CDR2 reads YFSETQ. Trimming cost V 4 bases and J 0 bases, with 16 bases left between them. This chain's CDR3 is CASSGATVGMNTEAFF. CDR3 DNA sequence: TGCGCCAGCAGCGGGGCGACAGTTGGGATGAACACTGAAGCTTTCTTT. The full variable domain, its missing parts supplied by reference TRBV5-1 and TRBJ1-1, is KAGVTQTPRYLIKTRGQQVTLSCSPISGHRSVSWYQQTPGQGLQFLFEYFSETQRNKGNFPGRFSGRQFSNSRSEMNVSTLELGDSALYLCASSGATVGMNTEAFFGQGTRLTVV.

V gene TRBV28 combines with J gene TRBJ2-1; TRBD2 aligns across 7 bases. Per germline, CDR1 MDHEN and CDR2 SYDVKM. The V and J ends lost 1 base and 7 bases, in that order; junction bases with no gene match: 13. CDR3 length: 17 amino acids. CDR3 coding DNA: TGTGCCAGCAGTTTATCACTAATGCGGGAGTCTTGGAATGAGCAGTTCTTC. Translating it yields CASSLSLMRESWNEQFF. The variable domain in full, with the rest retrieved from reference TRBV28 and TRBJ2-1, is DVKVTQSSRYLVKRTGEKVFLECVQDMDHENMFWYRQDPGLGLRLIYFSYDVKMKEKGDIPEGYSVSREKKERFSLILESASTNQTSMYLCASSLSLMRESWNEQFFGPGTRLTVL.